The rows below give T cell receptor beta chains drawn from one sample of a study of cytomegalovirus exposure and HLA in healthy donors. The repertoire was sequenced with immunoSEQ multiplex PCR; TCRdb's copy has only in-frame clones and lacks some. The data contain over 100,000 clones, around three quarters of them seen just once; the ten biggest clones take up under 6%. The source material was PBMCs. Receptors originate from a man between 25 and 39 years old in good health and CMV-seronegative. Each CDR3 is given without its conserved first and last residue. Clone size is shown for a subset of rows, as once, few, many or a class of expanded clone.

J: TRBJ2-1
size: NA
V: TRBV4-2
CDR3: ASSQDNTRLAGVYNEQF

J: TRBJ2-7
size: NA
V: TRBV6-6
CDR3: ASSQGTGHEQY

J: TRBJ1-3
size: few
V: TRBV6-5
CDR3: ASSYLGHGSDTIY

J: TRBJ1-3
size: NA
V: TRBV27
CDR3: ASSPGGHTGNTIY

J: TRBJ1-1
size: NA
V: TRBV5-1
CDR3: ASSRGPEVVTEAF

J: TRBJ2-7
size: few
V: TRBV5-4
CDR3: ASSLAPGGPYEQY

J: TRBJ2-7
size: NA
V: TRBV5-6
CDR3: ASSLGVFGYEQY

J: TRBJ1-2
size: NA
V: TRBV4-3
CDR3: ASSQAQGGGYGYT

J: TRBJ2-5
size: NA
V: TRBV5-4
CDR3: ASSLAPGLALETQY

J: TRBJ2-5
size: NA
V: TRBV2
CDR3: ASQGLLWGAREETQY

J: TRBJ1-6
size: NA
V: TRBV4-3
CDR3: ASSPNRGADSPLH

J: TRBJ1-4
size: once
V: TRBV6-6
CDR3: ASSYGGLGAEKLF

J: TRBJ2-7
size: NA
V: TRBV6-1
CDR3: ASVISTGYEQY

J: TRBJ1-5
size: once
V: TRBV6-6
CDR3: ASSFLGQPQH

J: TRBJ2-7
size: NA
V: TRBV4-3
CDR3: ASSQDVLAGGSKQY

J: TRBJ2-7
size: few
V: TRBV7-9
CDR3: ASSPPGSYEQY

J: TRBJ2-1
size: NA
V: TRBV5-6
CDR3: ASSLGGLATNEQF

J: TRBJ2-7
size: NA
V: TRBV5-1
CDR3: ASSSGGTGSFHEQY

J: TRBJ2-7
size: NA
V: TRBV5-1
CDR3: ASSLRLTGVKYEQY

J: TRBJ2-3
size: NA
V: TRBV11-1
CDR3: ASSLGGLGTPDTQY

J: TRBJ1-2
size: few
V: TRBV5-1
CDR3: ASSLDPTGRVNYGYT

J: TRBJ2-3
size: NA
V: TRBV11-1
CDR3: ASSLTGTGATDTQY

J: TRBJ2-7
size: NA
V: TRBV7-2
CDR3: ASSLNRVSYEQY

J: TRBJ2-3
size: NA
V: TRBV4-2
CDR3: ASSPQAGLAGGSTDTQY

J: TRBJ1-5
size: few
V: TRBV6-1
CDR3: ASSGTGNSNQPQH

J: TRBJ2-2
size: NA
V: TRBV7-3
CDR3: ASSFGQGTGELF

J: TRBJ2-2
size: NA
V: TRBV25-1
CDR3: ASSPSPGTSFGELF

J: TRBJ2-7
size: NA
V: TRBV5-6
CDR3: ASSIRTGPWEQY

J: TRBJ1-4
size: NA
V: TRBV5-1
CDR3: ASSRGLTDEKLF

J: TRBJ2-7
size: NA
V: TRBV29-1
CDR3: SGVGPGLYEQY

J: TRBJ1-3
size: once
V: TRBV30
CDR3: AWKMRAGGFTIY